Included here is one T cell receptor beta chain sequence, with context. What it binds is unknown. This sample was included in a study of PD-L1 blockade in urothelial cancer. Across the study: Atezolizumab was started by patients around 2014 at 1,200 mg intravenously every 3 weeks. Of prior chemotherapy regimens, patients had received between 0 and 3. At 6 weeks and at 3 weeks (second dose) after treatment start, blood was analyzed. General study findings and limits: Survival was better when pretreatment blood TCR clonality fell below the median.

Generated by immunoSEQ multiplex PCR, the TCRdb table keeps only in-frame clones and is missing some. The sample contains approximately 38,000 clones, 85% to 90% of which appear only once. Unmatched junction bases numbered 9, after V lost 4 bases and J lost 2 bases. Per the germline V gene, CDR1 is SGHKS and CDR2 is YYEKEE (reference sequence). The CDR3 loop spans 15 amino acids. This sequence originates from a man in his 60s with urothelial cancer. V usage is TRBV5-5 and J usage is TRBJ2-7, with 7 positions matching TRBD1. Here the sequenced sample was PBMCs, taken around atezolizumab (anti-PD-L1) treatment. CDR3 sequence (DNA): TGTGCCAGCAGCGCCCGACAGGGTGCGACCTACGAGCAGTACTTC. This translates into CASSARQGATYEQYF.